This T cell receptor (beta chain) was sequenced in a study of blood T cell repertoires in COVID-19. Study-wide background: Some COVID-19 samples were acute and others convalescent; all came from the United States, Italy and Spain. In each case, the material was cDNA or gDNA derived from T cells, B-cell-depleted T cells, or PBMCs.

Germline loops: CDR1 GTSNPN, CDR2 SVGIG (reference sequence). The trim removed 0 bases at V and 5 bases at J, leaving 12 bases unmatched. The CDR3 sequence is 16 residues long. Original processing methods: Estimated nucleated cell counts came from reference gene primer amplification. TCRdb keeps only in-frame clones here, not all; method: immunoSEQ multiplex PCR. Clone size and V and J calls were adopted from that table, with D and trimming inferred from the DNA. Here the sample spans over 600,000 clones, around 89% being singletons. This sequence joins TRBV30 and TRBJ1-2; the match to TRBD1 covers 7 bases. Material: peripheral blood. This TCR came from a woman aged 18-29 years with acute or convalescent COVID-19. For the CDR3, the DNA is TGTGCCTGGAGTGTACGGGCAGGGGGTTACTATTATGGCTACACCTTC. This sequence encodes CAWSVRAGGYYYGYTF.